This is a list of T cell receptor beta chains from one sample in a study of T cell repertoires in cytomegalovirus infection. TCRdb passed the reads through MiXCR, listing each CDR3 protein once. The sample includes around 530,000 distinct CDR3 sequences, 26% seen only once; the top ten take roughly 13%. Sequencing was carried out using PBMCs. Receptors originate from a human donor in good health (CMV status not recorded). Some clones in this sample may be carry-over from other donors' samples. Both conserved end residues are part of each CDR3. The D gene is left open where the match is weak. Rows may omit the clone size; those that give it use once, few, many or a size class.

TRBJ2-3	.	few	TRBV24-1	CATSDGGQGTDTQYF	TGTGCCACCAGTGATGGGGGGCAGGGCACAGATACGCAGTATTTT
TRBJ1-3	.	.	TRBV28	CASSLSLHHRYF	TGTGCCAGCAGTTTATCCCTACACCACCGATATTTT
TRBJ2-2	TRBD1	.	TRBV24-1	CATSPARGFTGELFF	TGTGCCACCAGCCCGGCCAGGGGGTTCACCGGGGAGCTGTTTTTT
TRBJ2-7	TRBD2	few	TRBV3-1	CASSQDARETYEQYF	TGTGCCAGCAGCCAAGATGCGCGGGAGACCTACGAGCAGTACTTC
TRBJ1-5	TRBD1	.	TRBV6-2/TRBV6-3	CASSYSGGTTQHF	TGTGCCAGCAGTTACTCAGGGGGCACGACCCAGCATTTT
TRBJ2-4	TRBD2	.	TRBV20-1	CSAKRGENIQYF	TGCAGTGCTAAACGGGGGGAAAACATTCAGTACTTC
TRBJ1-2	TRBD1	.	TRBV20-1	CSAWTGGNYGYTF	TGCAGTGCTTGGACAGGTGGCAACTATGGCTACACCTTC
TRBJ1-5	.	many	TRBV7-2	CASSLAAVNQPQHF	TGTGCCAGCAGCTTAGCGGCAGTCAATCAGCCCCAGCATTTT
TRBJ2-1	TRBD2	.	TRBV7-2	CASSFPTRLAGVNEQFF	TGTGCCAGCAGCTTCCCGACTCGGCTAGCGGGAGTTAATGAGCAGTTCTTC
TRBJ1-4	.	.	TRBV12-3/TRBV12-4	CASSLSRVADEKLFF	TGTGCCAGCAGTTTATCCAGGGTGGCGGATGAAAAACTGTTTTTT
TRBJ1-1	TRBD1	few	TRBV6-2/TRBV6-3	CASSYRPGGIRGEAFF	TGTGCCAGCAGTTACCGTCCAGGGGGGATTCGCGGTGAAGCTTTCTTT
TRBJ1-5	.	.	TRBV7-9	CASSPGDGNSNQPQHF	TGTGCCAGCAGCCCTGGGGACGGCAATAGCAATCAGCCCCAGCATTTT
TRBJ1-2	.	many	TRBV7-2	CASSLESLDHTF	TGTGCCAGCAGCTTAGAATCGCTCGACCACACCTTC
TRBJ2-1	TRBD2	once	TRBV5-1	CASGTSGSTNEQFF	TGCGCCAGCGGGACTAGCGGTTCGACGAATGAGCAGTTCTTC
TRBJ2-5	TRBD2	.	TRBV7-2	CASSLGVGTSWETQYF	TGTGCCAGCAGCTTGGGAGTAGGGACTAGCTGGGAGACCCAGTACTTC
TRBJ1-3	.	many	TRBV7-2	CASRRDSGNTIYF	TGTGCCAGCAGGAGGGATAGTGGAAACACCATATATTTT
TRBJ2-5	TRBD1	few	TRBV30	CAWTGGLGTQYF	TGTGCCTGGACAGGGGGATTGGGGACCCAGTACTTC
TRBJ1-1	.	.	TRBV7-9	CASNLAQDTEAFF	TGTGCCAGCAACCTTGCTCAAGACACTGAAGCTTTCTTT
TRBJ1-4	.	many	TRBV7-2	CASSFGGLREKLFF	TGTGCCAGCAGCTTCGGGGGGCTTCGTGAAAAACTGTTTTTT
TRBJ2-2	TRBD2	few	TRBV7-9	CASSTRGAGGNTGELFF	TGTGCCAGCAGCACTAGAGGAGCGGGAGGTAACACCGGGGAGCTGTTTTTT
TRBJ1-6	.	many	TRBV11-1	CASSFGQGGPSPLHF	TGTGCCAGCAGCTTTGGGCAGGGTGGCCCCTCACCCCTCCACTTT
TRBJ2-2	.	.	TRBV20-1	CSARGLQNTGELFF	TGCAGTGCTAGAGGGCTACAGAACACCGGGGAGCTGTTTTTT
TRBJ2-2	TRBD1	.	TRBV19	CASSDRANTGELFF	TGTGCCAGTAGTGACAGGGCGAACACCGGGGAGCTGTTTTTT
TRBJ1-6	.	.	TRBV5-1	CASSLNAGPRASNSPLHF	TGCGCCAGCAGCTTGAACGCAGGCCCCCGAGCCAGTAATTCACCCCTCCACTTT